A single sample gave rise to the 6 T cell receptor beta chains below, sequenced in a study of CD8+CD57+ T cells in acquired aplastic anemia. Genomic DNA templated the TCR beta VDJ and CDR3 profiling. TCRdb fed the reads into MiXCR, producing one record per CDR3 protein. The repertoire holds more than 150,000 distinct CDR3 sequences, 40% to 55% seen once, with approximately 2.9% in the top ten. Sequenced material: sorted CD4+, CD8+, or CD8+CD57+ T cells (not recorded which) from PBMCs. These receptors originate from a human donor in good health.

The chain combines TRBV2 with TRBJ1-2, with D uncertain. The CDR3 consists of 14 residues. The V end was cut by 1 base, the J end by 4 bases, with 10 bases between. Germline CDR1 SNHLY, CDR2 FYNNEI. CDR3 sequence reads: CASSEEVAGYGYTF. Written as DNA, the CDR3 is TGTGCCAGCAGTGAAGAGGTAGCGGGCTATGGCTACACCTTC.

The V gene is TRBV24-1, the J gene TRBJ1-6; D is unclear. Per the germline V gene, CDR1 is KGHDR and CDR2 is SFDVKD. Trimming stripped 7 bases from V and 6 bases from J, with 9 bases between. This CDR3 has 13 amino acids. CDR3 in DNA: TGTGCCACCAGGGAAGCTGCTAATTCACCCCTCCACTTT. Amino acids: CATREAANSPLHF.

This clonotype was seen a few times. The rearrangement links TRBV4-1 to TRBJ2-5, with D unclear. Per the germline V gene, CDR1 is MGHRA and CDR2 is YSYEKL. This CDR3 has 13 residues. V was pared by 1 base and J by 9 bases, with 12 bases between. The CDR3 DNA follows: TGCGCCAGCAGCCAAGTTCCTGTTAAGGCCCAGTACTTC. Protein product: CASSQVPVKAQYF.

V is TRBV7-1 and J is TRBJ2-1, with TRBD2 matching over 11 bases. TRBV7-1 is an open reading frame, and its role is uncertain. Unmatched junction bases numbered 10, after V lost 3 bases and J lost 0 bases. The CDR3 contains 19 residues. For the CDR3, the DNA is TGTGCCAGCAGCTCCGGACTAGCGGGCTGGATGAGCTCCTACAATGAGCAGTTCTTC. The encoded protein is CASSSGLAGWMSSYNEQFF.

This clonotype was detected once. The chain links TRBV24-1 to TRBJ2-5, with D maybe TRBD1 (6 bases). This CDR3 comprises 20 residues. The germline V gene encodes CDR1 KGHDR and CDR2 SFDVKD. V lost 7 bases and J lost 1, with 30 bases in between. CDR3 sequence (DNA): TGTGCCACCAGATATTACCGCGGCGTGGAAAGTGGCAGGGGCCAAGAGACCCAGTACTTC. Translated: CATRYYRGVESGRGQETQYF.

The chain links TRBV10-3 to TRBJ2-6; no clear D. The V gene lost 6 bases and the J gene lost 0 bases, with 6 bases spanning the gap. Germline loops: CDR1 ENHRY, CDR2 SYGVKD. CDR3 length: 14 amino acids. Here the CDR3 reads CAIRPSSGANVLTF. In DNA, the CDR3 is TGTGCCATCAGACCGAGCTCTGGGGCCAACGTCCTGACTTTC.